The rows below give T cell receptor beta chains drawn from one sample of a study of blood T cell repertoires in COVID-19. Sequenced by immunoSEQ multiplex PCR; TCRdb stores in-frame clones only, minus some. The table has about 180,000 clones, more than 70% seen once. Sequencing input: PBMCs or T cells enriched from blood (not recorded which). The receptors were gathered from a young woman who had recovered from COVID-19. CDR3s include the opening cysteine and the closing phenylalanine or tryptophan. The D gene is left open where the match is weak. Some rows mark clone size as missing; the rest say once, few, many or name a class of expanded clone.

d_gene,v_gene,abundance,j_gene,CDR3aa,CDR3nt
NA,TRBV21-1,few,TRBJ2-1,CASSTLGTSGRDEQFF,TGTGCCAGCAGCACGTTGGGGACTAGCGGGAGGGATGAGCAGTTCTTC
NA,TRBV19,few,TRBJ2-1,CASSRSLEQFF,TGTGCCAGTAGTCGAAGCCTTGAGCAGTTCTTC
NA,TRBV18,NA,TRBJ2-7,CASSPPFGGRGYEQYF,TGTGCCAGCTCACCACCGTTTGGGGGCAGGGGCTACGAGCAGTACTTC
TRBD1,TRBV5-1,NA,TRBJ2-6,CASSRQGQSSGANVLTF,TGCGCCAGCAGCCGACAGGGGCAGAGCTCTGGGGCCAACGTCCTGACTTTC
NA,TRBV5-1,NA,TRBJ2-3,CASSLAQGRVPDTQYF,TGCGCCAGCAGCTTGGCCCAGGGCCGAGTGCCAGATACGCAGTATTTT
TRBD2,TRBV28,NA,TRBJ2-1,CASSQILAGGRNEQFF,TGTGCCAGCAGTCAAATTCTAGCGGGAGGGCGCAATGAGCAGTTCTTC
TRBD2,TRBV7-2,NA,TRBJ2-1,CASSLRGLAENEQFF,TGTGCCAGCAGCTTAAGAGGACTAGCGGAGAATGAGCAGTTCTTC
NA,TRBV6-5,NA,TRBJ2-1,CASRRIQNNEQFF,TGTGCCAGCAGACGGATACAGAACAATGAGCAGTTCTTC
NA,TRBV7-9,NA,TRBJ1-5,CASSPPNQPQHF,TGTGCCAGCAGCCCTCCGAATCAGCCCCAGCATTTT
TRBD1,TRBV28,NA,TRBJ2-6,CASGTGNGANVLTF,TGTGCCAGCGGGACAGGGAACGGGGCCAACGTCCTGACTTTC